This T cell receptor beta chain originates from a study of shared clonotypes between healthy human individuals. General study points: Collection of samples was limited to blood; tissue repertoires likely differ. Across subsets, estimated richness was generally greater for naive than for memory populations. Sharing across four donors was highest in naive CD4 (roughly 5%) and lowest in memory CD8 (0.4%). The represented genetic and exposure-history diversity was limited by the small number of donors.

The length of the CDR3 is 15 residues. V lost 4 bases and J 2 bases, leaving 12 bases between the germline ends. Germline CDR1 and CDR2: MNHEY and SMNVEV (reference sequence). Comments on this clone: The antigen is undetermined.

The repertoire was sequenced with immunoSEQ multiplex PCR; TCRdb's copy has only in-frame clones and lacks some. The table has some 240,000 clones, approximately 70% seen once. The receptor's source is a man aged 25 to 40 in good health. The chain is built from TRBV27 and TRBJ2-1, with a weak D call TRBD1 (6 bases). Specimen: memory CD4+ T cells sorted from blood. Subset denoted: CD45RA-negative fraction. CDR3 DNA: TGTGCCAGCAGTTATAAACAGGGACCCTACAATGAGCAGTTCTTC. It specifies CASSYKQGPYNEQFF.